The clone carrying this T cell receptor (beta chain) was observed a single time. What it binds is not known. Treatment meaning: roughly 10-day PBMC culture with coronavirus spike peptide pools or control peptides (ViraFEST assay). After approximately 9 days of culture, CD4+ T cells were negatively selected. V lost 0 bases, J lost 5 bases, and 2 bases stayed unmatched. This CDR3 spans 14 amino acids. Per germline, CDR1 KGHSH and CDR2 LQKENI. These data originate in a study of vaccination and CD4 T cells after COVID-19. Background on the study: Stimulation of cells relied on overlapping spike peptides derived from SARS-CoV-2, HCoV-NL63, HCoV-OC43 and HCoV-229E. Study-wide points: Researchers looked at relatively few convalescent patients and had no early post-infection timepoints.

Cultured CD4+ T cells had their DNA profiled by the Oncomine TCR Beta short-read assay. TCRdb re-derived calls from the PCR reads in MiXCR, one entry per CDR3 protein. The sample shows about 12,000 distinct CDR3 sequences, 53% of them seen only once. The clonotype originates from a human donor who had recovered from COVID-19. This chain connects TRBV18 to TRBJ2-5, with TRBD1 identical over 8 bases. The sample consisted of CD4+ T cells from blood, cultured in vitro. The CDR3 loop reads CASSPPTGDETQYF. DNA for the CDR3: TGTGCCAGCTCACCACCGACAGGGGATGAGACCCAGTACTTC.